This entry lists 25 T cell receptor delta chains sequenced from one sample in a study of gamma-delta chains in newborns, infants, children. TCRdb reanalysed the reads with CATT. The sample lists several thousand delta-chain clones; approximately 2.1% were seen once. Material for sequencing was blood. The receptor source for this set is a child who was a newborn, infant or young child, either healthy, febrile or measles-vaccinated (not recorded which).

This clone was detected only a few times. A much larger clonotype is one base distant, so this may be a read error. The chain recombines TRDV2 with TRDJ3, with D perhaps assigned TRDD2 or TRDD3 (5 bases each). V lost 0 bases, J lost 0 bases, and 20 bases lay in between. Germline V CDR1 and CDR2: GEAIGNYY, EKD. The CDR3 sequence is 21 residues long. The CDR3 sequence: CACDTASPNTRSSWDTRQMFF. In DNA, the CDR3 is TGTGCCTGTGACACCGCTTCCCCCAATACGCGGAGCTCCTGGGACACCCGACAGATGTTTTTC.

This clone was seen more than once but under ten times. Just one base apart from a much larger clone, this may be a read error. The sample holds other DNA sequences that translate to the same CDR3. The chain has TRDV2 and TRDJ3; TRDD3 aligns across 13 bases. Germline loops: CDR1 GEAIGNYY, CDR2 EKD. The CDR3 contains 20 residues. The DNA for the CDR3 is TGTGCCTGCGACACCGTACTGGGGGATACGTTCTCCTGGGACACCCGACAGATGTTTTTC. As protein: CACDTVLGDTFSWDTRQMFF.

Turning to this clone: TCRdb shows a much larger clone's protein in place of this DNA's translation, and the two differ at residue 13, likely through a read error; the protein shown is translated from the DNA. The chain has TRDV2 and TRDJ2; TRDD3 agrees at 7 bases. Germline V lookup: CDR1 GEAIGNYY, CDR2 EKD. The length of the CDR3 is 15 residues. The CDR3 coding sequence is TGTGCCTGTGACACCTGGGGGACTTTGACAGCACAACCCTTCTTT. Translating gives CACDTWGTLTAQPFF.

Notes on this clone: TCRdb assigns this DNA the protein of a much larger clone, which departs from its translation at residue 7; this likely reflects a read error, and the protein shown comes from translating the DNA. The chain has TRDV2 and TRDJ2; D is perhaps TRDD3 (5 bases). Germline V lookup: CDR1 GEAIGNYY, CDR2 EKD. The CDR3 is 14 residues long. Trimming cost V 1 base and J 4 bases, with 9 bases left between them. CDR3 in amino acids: CACDTGSKTAQLFF. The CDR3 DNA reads TGTGCCTGTGACACGGGGAGTAAGACAGCACAACTCTTCTTT.

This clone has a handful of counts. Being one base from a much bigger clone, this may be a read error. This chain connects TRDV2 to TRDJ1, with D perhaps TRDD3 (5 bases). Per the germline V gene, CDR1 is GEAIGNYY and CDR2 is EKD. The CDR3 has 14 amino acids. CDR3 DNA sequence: TGTGCCTGTGGCACCGGGCGGGGGTTAAGTAAACTCATCTTT. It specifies CACGTGRGLSKLIF.

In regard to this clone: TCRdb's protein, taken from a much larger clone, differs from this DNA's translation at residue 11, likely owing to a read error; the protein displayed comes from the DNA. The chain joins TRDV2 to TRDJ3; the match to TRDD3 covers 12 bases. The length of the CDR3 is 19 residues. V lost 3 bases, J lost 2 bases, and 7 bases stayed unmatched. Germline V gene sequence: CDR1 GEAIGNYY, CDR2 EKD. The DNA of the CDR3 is TGTGCCTGTGACGCTGGGGGATACGCAAGCCCCTGGGACACCCGACAGATGTTTTTC. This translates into CACDAGGYASPWDTRQMFF.

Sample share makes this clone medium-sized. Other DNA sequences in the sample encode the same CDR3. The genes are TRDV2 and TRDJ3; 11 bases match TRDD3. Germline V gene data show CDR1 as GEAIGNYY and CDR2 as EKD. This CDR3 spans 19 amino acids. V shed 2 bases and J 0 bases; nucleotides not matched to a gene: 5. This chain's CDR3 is CACDKLGDTSSWDTRQMFF. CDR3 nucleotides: TGTGCCTGTGACAAGCTGGGGGATACCAGCTCCTGGGACACCCGACAGATGTTTTTC.

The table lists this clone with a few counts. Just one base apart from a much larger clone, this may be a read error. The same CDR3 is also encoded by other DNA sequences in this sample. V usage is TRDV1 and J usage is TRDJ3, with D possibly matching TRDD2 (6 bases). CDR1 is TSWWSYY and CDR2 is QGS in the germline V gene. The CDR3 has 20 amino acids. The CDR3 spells CALGELQPSLTTWDTRQMFF. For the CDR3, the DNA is TGTGCTCTTGGGGAACTACAGCCTTCCCTTACAACCTGGGACACCCGACAAATGTTTTTC.

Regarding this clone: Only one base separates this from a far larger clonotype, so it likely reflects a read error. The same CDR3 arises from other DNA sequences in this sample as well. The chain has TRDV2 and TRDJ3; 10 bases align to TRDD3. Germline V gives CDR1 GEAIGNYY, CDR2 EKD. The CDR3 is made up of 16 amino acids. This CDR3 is CACDILGDDDTRQMFF. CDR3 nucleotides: TGTGCCTGTGACATACTGGGGGATGATGACACCCGACAAATGTTTTTC.

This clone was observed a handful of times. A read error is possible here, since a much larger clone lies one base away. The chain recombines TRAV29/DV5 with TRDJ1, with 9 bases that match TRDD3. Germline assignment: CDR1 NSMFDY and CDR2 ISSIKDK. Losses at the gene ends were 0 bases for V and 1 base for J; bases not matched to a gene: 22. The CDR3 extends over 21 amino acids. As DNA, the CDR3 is TGTGCAGCAAGCGTGGGGGAGGCGCAACTGGGGGAGGGATCCTCCACCGATAAACTCATCTTT. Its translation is CAASVGEAQLGEGSSTDKLIF.

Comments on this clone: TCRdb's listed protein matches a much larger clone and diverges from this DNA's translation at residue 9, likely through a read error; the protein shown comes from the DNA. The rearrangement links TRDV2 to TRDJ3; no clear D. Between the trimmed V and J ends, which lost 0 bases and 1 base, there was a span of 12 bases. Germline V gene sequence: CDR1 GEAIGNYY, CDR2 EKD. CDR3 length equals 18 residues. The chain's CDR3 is CACDTGWRPSWDTRQMFF. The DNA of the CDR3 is TGTGCCTGTGACACCGGCTGGCGTCCTTCCTGGGACACCCGACAGATGTTTTTC.

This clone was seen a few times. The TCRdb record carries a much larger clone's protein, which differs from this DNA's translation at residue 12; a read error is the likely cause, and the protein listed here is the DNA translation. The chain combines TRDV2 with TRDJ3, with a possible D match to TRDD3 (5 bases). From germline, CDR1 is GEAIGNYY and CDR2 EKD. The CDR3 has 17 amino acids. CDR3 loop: CACDTGWDSWDARQMFF. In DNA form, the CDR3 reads TGTGCCTGTGACACCGGGTGGGACTCCTGGGACGCCCGACAGATGTTTTTC.

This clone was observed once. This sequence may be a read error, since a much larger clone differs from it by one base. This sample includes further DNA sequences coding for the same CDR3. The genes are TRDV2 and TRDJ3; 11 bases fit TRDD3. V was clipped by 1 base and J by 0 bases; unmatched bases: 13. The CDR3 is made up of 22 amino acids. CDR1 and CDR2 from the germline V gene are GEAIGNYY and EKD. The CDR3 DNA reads TGTGCCTGTGACACTGTCCGACTACTGGGGGATAAGGGCTCCTGGGACACCCGACAGATGTTTTTC. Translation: CACDTVRLLGDKGSWDTRQMFF.

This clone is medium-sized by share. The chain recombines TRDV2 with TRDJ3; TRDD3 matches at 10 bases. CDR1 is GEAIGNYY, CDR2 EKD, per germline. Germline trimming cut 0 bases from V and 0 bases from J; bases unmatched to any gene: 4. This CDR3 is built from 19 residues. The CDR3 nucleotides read TGTGCCTGTGACACCCTGGGGGATAGGAGCTCCTGGGACACCCGACAGATGTTTTTC. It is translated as CACDTLGDRSSWDTRQMFF.

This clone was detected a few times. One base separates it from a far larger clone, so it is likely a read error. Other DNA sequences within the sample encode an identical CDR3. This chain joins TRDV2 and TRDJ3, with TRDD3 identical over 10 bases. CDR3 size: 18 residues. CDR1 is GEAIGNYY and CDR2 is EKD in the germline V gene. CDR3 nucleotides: TGTGCCTGTGACACCGGGGGATACGCGTCCTGGGACACCAGACAGATGTTTTTC. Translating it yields CACDTGGYASWDTRQMFF.

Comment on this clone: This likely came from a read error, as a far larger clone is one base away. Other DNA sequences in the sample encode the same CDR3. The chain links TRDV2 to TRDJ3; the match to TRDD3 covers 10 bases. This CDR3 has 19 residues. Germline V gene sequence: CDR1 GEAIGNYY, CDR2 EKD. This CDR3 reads CACDGTGGLRSWDTRQMFF. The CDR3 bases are TGTGCCTGTGACGGAACTGGGGGATTGAGGTCCTGGGACACCCGGCAGATGTTTTTC.

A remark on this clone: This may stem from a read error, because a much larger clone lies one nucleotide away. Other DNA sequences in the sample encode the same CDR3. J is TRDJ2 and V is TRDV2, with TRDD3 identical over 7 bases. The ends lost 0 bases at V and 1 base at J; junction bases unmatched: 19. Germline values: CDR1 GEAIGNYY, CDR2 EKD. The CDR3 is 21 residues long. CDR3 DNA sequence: TGTGCCTGTGACACCGTCATTACTGGGGTATACGGGAATGGTTTGACAGCACAACTCTTCTTT. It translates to CACDTVITGVYGNGLTAQLFF.

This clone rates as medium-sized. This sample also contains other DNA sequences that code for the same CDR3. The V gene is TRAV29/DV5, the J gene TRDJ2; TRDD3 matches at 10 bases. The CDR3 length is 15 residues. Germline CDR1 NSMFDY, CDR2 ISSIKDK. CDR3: CAVGGIRELTAQLFF. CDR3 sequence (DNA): TGTGCGGTGGGGGGGATACGCGAATTGACAGCACAACTCTTCTTT.

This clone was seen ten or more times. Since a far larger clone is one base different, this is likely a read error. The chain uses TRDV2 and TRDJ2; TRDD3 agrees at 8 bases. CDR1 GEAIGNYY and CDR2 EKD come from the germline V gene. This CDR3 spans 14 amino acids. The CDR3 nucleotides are TGTGCCTGTGACACCTGGGGGATGACAGCACAACCCTTCTTT. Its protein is CACDTWGMTAQPFF.

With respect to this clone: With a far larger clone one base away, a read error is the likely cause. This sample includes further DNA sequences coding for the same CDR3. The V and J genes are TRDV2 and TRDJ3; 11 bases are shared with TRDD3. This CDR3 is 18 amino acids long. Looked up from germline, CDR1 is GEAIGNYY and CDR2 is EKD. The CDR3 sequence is CACDVLGDSSWDTRQMFF. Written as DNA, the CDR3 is TGTGCCTGTGACGTACTGGGGGATAGCTCCTGGGACACCCGGCAGATGTTTTTC.

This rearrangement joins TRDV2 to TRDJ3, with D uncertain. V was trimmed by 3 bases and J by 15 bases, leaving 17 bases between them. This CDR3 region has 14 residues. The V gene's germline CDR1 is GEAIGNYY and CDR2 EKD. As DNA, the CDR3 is TGTGCCTGTGACTCTCGTACGGGGCCCCTACAGATGTTTTTC. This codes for CACDSRTGPLQMFF.

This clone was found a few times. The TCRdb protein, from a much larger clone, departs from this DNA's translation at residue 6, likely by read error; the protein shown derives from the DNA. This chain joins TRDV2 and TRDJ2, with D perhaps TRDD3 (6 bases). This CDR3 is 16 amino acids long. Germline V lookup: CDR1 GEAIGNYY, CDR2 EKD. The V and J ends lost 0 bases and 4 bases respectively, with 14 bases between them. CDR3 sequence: CACDTPGDSKTAQLFF. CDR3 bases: TGTGCCTGTGACACCCCGGGGGACTCTAAGACAGCACAACTCTTCTTT.

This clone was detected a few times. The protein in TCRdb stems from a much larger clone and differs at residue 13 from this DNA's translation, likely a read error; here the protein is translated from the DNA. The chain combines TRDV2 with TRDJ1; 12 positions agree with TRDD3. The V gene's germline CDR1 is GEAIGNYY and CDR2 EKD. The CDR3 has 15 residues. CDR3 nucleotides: TGTGCCTGTGACGCAAGCCTGGGGGATACGCGGAAACCCATCTTT. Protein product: CACDASLGDTRKPIF.

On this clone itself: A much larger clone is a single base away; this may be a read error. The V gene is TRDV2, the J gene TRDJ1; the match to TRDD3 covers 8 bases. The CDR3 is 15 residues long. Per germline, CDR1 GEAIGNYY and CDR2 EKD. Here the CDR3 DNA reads TGTGCCTGTGGCACCGGGGGATATGGCACCGATAAACTCATCTTT. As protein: CACGTGGYGTDKLIF.

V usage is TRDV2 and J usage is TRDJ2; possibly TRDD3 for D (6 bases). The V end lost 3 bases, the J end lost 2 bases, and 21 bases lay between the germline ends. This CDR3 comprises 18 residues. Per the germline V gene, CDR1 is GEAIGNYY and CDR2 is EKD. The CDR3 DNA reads TGTGCCTGTGACGCCGTAGGGATAATCGGACGCTTGACAGCACAACTCTTCTTT. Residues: CACDAVGIIGRLTAQLFF.